This TCR beta chain was recovered during a study of shared clonotypes between healthy human individuals. Overall study results and limits: It was anticipated that sequencing depth would influence how many clonotypes donors shared.

This clone has only one observation. Antigen unknown. Researchers divided each subset's genomic DNA evenly across several immunoSEQ plates. The method was immunoSEQ multiplex PCR; TCRdb's version includes in-frame clones alone and lacks a portion of them. The sample holds around 500,000 clones, about 85% seen once. About 100 million PBMCs were counted before genomic DNA extraction. J gave up 2 bases and V 7 bases, and 4 bases lay outside the gene matches. Looked up from germline, CDR1 is MNHEY and CDR2 is SMNVEV (reference sequence). CDR3 length: 14 amino acids. This TCR came from a woman aged 35 to 49 in good health. Some clones in this sample may be carry-over from other donors' samples. The chain couples TRBV27 to TRBJ2-5, with 10 bases that match TRBD1. Sample: PBMCs. Here the CDR3 DNA reads TGTGCCAGCAAGAGGACAGGGGGGCAAGAGACCCAGTACTTC. This codes for CASKRTGGQETQYF.